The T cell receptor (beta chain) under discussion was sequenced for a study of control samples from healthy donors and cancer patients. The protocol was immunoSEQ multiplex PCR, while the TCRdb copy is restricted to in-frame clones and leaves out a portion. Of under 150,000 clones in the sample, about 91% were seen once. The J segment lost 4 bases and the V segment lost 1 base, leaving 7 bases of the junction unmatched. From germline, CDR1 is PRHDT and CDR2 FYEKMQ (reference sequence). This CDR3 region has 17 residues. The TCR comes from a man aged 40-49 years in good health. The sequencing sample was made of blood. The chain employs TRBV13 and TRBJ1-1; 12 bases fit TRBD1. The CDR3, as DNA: TGTGCCAGCAGCTTAGAAGGAGTGGGACAGGGGGCCACTGAAGCTTTCTTT. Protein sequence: CASSLEGVGQGATEAFF.